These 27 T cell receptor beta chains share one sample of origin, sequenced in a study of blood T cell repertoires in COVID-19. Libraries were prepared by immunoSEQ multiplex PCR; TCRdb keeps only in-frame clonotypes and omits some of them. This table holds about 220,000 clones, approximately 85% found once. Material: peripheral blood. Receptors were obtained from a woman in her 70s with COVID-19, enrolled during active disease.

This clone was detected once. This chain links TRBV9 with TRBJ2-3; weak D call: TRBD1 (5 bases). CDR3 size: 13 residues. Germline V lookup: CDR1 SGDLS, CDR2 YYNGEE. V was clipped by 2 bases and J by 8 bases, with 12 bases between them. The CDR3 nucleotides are TGTGCCAGCAGCGTTGGGGCCGCTCCTACGCAGTATTTT. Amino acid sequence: CASSVGAAPTQYF.

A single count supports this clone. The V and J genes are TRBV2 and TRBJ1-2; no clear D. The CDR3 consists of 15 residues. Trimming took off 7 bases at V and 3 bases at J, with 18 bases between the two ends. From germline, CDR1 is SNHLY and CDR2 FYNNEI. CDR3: CASTTLARLDYGYTF. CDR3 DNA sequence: TGTGCCAGCACAACGTTAGCTCGTCTGGACTATGGCTACACCTTC.

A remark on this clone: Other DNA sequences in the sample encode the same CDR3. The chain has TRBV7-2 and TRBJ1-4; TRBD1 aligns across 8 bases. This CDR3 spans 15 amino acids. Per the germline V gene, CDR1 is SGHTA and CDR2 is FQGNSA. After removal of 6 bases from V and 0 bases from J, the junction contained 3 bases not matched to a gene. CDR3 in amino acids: CASSLDRATNEKLFF. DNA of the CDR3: TGTGCCAGCAGTTTGGACAGGGCAACTAATGAAAAACTGTTTTTT. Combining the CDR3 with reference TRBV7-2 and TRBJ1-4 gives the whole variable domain GAGVSQSPSNKVTEKGKDVELRCDPISGHTALYWYRQSLGQGLEFLIYFQGNSAPDKSGLPSDRFSAERTGGSVSTLTIQRTQQEDSAVYLCASSLDRATNEKLFFGSGTQLSVL.

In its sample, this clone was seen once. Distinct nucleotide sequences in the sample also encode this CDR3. CDR3 residues: CASSRRTGNTEAFF. As DNA, the CDR3 is TGTGCCAGCAGTCGCCGGACAGGGAACACTGAAGCTTTCTTT. The J gene is TRBJ1-1, the V gene TRBV6-5; 7 bases match TRBD1. The CDR3 consists of 14 residues. Germline-derived CDR1 and CDR2 are MNHEY and SVGAGI. Trimming cost V 5 bases and J 1 base; bases outside gene matches: 4.

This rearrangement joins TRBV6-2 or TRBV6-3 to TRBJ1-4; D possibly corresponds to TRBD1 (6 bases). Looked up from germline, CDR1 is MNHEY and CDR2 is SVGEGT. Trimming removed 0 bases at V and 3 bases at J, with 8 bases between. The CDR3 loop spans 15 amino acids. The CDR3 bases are TGTGCCAGCAGTTACTCGGGGGCGTCTAATGAAAAACTGTTTTTT. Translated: CASSYSGASNEKLFF.

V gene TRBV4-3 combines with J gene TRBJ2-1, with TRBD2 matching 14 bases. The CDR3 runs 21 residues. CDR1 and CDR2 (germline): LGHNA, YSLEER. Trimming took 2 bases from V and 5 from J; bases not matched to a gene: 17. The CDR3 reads CASSQPYPTTTSGRANNEQFF. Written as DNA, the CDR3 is TGCGCCAGCAGCCAACCCTATCCGACCACGACTAGCGGGAGGGCAAACAATGAGCAGTTCTTC.

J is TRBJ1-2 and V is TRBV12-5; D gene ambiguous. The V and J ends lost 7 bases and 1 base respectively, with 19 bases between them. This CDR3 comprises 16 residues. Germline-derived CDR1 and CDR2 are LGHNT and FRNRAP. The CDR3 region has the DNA TGTGCTAGTGCCCCACGGGTCGGGTCGGGTAACTATGGCTACACCTTC. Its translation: CASAPRVGSGNYGYTF.

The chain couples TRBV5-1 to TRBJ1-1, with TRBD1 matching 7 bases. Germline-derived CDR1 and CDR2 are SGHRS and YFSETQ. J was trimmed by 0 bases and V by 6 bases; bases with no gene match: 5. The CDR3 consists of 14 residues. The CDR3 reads CASKAQGMNTEAFF. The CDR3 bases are TGCGCCAGCAAAGCACAGGGGATGAACACTGAAGCTTTCTTT.

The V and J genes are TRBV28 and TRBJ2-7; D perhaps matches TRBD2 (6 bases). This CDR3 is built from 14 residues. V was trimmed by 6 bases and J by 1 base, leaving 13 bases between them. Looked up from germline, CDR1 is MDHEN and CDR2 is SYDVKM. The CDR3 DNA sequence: TGTGCCAGCAGCCGACCGGGACTTTCCTACGAGCAGTACTTC. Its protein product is CASSRPGLSYEQYF.

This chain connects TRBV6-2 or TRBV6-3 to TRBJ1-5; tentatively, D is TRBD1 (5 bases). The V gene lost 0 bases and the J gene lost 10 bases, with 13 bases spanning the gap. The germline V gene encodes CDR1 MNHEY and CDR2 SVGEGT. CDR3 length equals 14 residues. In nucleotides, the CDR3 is TGTGCCAGCAGTTACTCGACAGAGATCAATCCCCAGCATTTT. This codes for CASSYSTEINPQHF.

CDR3 bases: TGTGCCAGCAGCCACCGGGACAGGGCCGTTCTAGGCTACACCTTC. The encoded protein is CASSHRDRAVLGYTF. The V call is TRBV3-1 (or the pseudogene TRBV3-2), the J call TRBJ1-2; 9 bases agree with TRBD1. The germline CDR1 and CDR2 sequences are LGHDT and YNNKEL (reference sequence). The CDR3 loop spans 15 amino acids. The trim removed 3 bases at V and 8 bases at J, leaving 10 bases unmatched.

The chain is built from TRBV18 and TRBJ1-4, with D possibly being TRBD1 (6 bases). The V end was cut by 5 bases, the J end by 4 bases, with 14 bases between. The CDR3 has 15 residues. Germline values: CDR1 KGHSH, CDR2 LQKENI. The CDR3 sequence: CASSGGQTFNEKLFF. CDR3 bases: TGTGCCAGCTCAGGCGGACAGACCTTTAATGAAAAACTGTTTTTT.

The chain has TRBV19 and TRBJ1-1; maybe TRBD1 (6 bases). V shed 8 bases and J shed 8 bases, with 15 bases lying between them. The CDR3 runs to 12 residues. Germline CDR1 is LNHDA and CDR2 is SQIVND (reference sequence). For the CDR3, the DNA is TGTGCCAGTTGGAGCCCAGGGGAGGAAGCTTTCTTT. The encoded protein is CASWSPGEEAFF.

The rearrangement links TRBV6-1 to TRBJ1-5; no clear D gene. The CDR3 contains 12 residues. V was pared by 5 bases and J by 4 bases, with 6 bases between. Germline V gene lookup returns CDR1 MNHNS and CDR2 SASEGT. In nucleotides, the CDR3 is TGTGCCAGCAGTCAACTGAATCAGCCCCAGCATTTT. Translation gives CASSQLNQPQHF.

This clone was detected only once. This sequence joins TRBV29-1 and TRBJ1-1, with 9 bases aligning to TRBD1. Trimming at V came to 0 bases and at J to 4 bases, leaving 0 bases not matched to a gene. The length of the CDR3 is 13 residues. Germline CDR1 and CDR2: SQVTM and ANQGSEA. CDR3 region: CSVEETGGTEAFF. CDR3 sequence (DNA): TGCAGCGTTGAAGAGACAGGGGGCACTGAAGCTTTCTTT.

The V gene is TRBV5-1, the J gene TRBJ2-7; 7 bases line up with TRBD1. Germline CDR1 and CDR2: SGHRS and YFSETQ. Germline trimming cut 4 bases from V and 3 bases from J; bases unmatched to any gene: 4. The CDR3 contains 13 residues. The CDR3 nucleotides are TGCGCCAGCAGCCCCGACAGGGTCTACGAGCAGTACTTC. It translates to CASSPDRVYEQYF.

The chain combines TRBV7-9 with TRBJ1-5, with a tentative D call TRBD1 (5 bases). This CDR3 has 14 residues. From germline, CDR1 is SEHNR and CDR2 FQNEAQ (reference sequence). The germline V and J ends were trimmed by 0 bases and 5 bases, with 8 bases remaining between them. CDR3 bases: TGTGCCAGCAGCTTAGCGTCCAGGGATCAGCCCCAGCATTTT. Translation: CASSLASRDQPQHF.

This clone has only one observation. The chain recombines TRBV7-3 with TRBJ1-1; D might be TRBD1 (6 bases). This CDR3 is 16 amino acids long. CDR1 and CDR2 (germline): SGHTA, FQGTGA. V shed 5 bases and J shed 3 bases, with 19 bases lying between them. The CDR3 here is CASSNHRAGEDTEAFF. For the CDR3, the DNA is TGTGCCAGCAGCAACCATCGTGCAGGGGAAGACACTGAAGCTTTCTTT.

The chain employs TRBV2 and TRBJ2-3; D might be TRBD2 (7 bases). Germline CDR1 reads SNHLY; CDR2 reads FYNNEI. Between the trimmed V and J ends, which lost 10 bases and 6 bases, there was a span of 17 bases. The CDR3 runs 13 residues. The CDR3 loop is CATGTGRGDTQYF. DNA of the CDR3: TGTGCCACCGGTACAGGGAGGGGTGATACGCAGTATTTT.

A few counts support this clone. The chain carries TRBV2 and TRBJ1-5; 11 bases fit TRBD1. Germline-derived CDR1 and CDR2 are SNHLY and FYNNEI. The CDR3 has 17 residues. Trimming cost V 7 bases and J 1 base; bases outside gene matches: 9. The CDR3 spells CASNGQGALLSNQPQHF. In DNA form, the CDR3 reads TGTGCCAGCAACGGACAGGGGGCCTTGTTGAGCAATCAGCCCCAGCATTTT. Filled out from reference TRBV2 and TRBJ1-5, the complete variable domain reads EPEVTQTPSHQVTQMGQEVILRCVPISNHLYFYWYRQILGQKVEFLVSFYNNEISEKSEIFDDQFSVERPDGSNFTLKIRSTKLEDSAMYFCASNGQGALLSNQPQHFGDGTRLSIL.

The CDR3 nucleotides read TGTGCCAGCAGCCCTCAGGGAGGGAGCAATCAGCCCCAGCATTTT. It codes for CASSPQGGSNQPQHF. This chain links TRBV3-1 (or the pseudogene TRBV3-2) with TRBJ1-5, with D possibly TRBD1 on 5 matching bases. This CDR3 comprises 15 residues. Germline V lookup: CDR1 LGHDT, CDR2 YNNKEL (reference sequence). V dropped 4 bases and J dropped 1 base, with 11 bases sitting between them.

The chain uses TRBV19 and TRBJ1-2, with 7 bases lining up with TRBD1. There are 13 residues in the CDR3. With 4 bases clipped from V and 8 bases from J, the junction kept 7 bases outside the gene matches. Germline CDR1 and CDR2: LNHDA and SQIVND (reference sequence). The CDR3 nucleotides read TGTGCCAGTAGTAGCCGACAGGGTCGGGGCTACACCTTC. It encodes CASSSRQGRGYTF.

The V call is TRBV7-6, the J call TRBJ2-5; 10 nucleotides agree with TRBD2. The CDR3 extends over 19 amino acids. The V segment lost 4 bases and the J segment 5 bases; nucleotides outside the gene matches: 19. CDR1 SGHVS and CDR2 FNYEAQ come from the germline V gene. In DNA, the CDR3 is TGTGCCAGCAGCTACGGGACTAGCGCTCGTTTTTCTCGTTCGGAGACCCAGTACTTC. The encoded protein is CASSYGTSARFSRSETQYF.

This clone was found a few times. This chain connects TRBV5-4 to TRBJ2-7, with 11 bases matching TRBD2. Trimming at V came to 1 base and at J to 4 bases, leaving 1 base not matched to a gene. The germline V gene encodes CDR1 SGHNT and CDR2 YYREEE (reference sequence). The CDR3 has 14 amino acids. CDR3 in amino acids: CASSLTSGSYEQYF. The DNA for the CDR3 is TGTGCCAGCAGCTTGACTAGCGGGAGTTACGAGCAGTACTTC.

The CDR3 DNA follows: TGTGCCAGCAGTTTATCGCCCCCCCACACTTGGGGGCGGTCACCCCTCCACTTT. Residues: CASSLSPPHTWGRSPLHF. V gene TRBV27 combines with J gene TRBJ1-6; D possibly corresponds to TRBD1 (6 bases). Trimming stripped 0 bases from V and 10 bases from J, with 22 bases between. Germline loops: CDR1 MNHEY, CDR2 SMNVEV (reference sequence). This CDR3 spans 18 amino acids.

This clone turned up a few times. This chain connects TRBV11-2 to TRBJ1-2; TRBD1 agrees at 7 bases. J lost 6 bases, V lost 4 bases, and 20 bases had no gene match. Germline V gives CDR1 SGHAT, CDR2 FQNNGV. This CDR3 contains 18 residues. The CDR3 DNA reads TGTGCCAGCAGCTCTCGAACTTGGACAGGCGTGTTGGGGGATGGCTACACCTTC. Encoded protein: CASSSRTWTGVLGDGYTF. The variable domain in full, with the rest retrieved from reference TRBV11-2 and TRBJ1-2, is EAGVAQSPRYKIIEKRQSVAFWCNPISGHATLYWYQQILGQGPKLLIQFQNNGVVDDSQLPKDRFSAERLKGVDSTLKIQPAKLEDSAVYLCASSSRTWTGVLGDGYTFGSGTRLTVV.

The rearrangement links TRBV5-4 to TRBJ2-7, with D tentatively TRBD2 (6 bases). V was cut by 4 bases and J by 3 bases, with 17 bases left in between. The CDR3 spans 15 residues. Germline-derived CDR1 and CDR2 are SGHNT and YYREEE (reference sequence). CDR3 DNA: TGTGCCAGCAGCCCCCCGGGTCACGGGAGCTACGAGCAGTACTTC. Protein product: CASSPPGHGSYEQYF.